The 17 T cell receptor beta chains in this list originate from one sample, sequenced in a study of control samples from healthy donors and cancer patients. The repertoire was sequenced with immunoSEQ multiplex PCR; TCRdb's copy has only in-frame clones and lacks some. The sample lists fewer than 100,000 clones, about 88% occurring once. The sample was blood. These receptors came from a woman in her forties or fifties in good health.

The gene calls are TRBV5-4 and TRBJ1-1; possible D gene TRBD1, 6 bases. Per germline, CDR1 SGHNT and CDR2 YYREEE (reference sequence). The CDR3 loop spans 17 amino acids. V lost 3 bases, J lost 3 bases, and 21 bases lay in between. CDR3: CASSSDLRTVRDTEAFF. As DNA, the CDR3 is TGTGCCAGCAGCTCCGACCTCCGGACAGTAAGGGACACTGAAGCTTTCTTT.

The chain recombines TRBV7-9 with TRBJ1-2; weak D call: TRBD1 (5 bases). The CDR3 covers 13 residues. Trimming removed 5 bases at V and 9 bases at J, with 16 bases between. From germline, CDR1 is SEHNR and CDR2 FQNEAQ (reference sequence). The CDR3 reads CASSNQGFLRYTF. The DNA for the CDR3 is TGTGCCAGCAGCAACCAGGGATTTCTTCGCTACACCTTC.

This chain joins TRBV5-1 and TRBJ1-2; TRBD1 agrees at 8 bases. Germline assignment: CDR1 SGHRS and CDR2 YFSETQ. The CDR3 totals 12 residues. Unmatched junction bases numbered 0, after V lost 4 bases and J lost 4 bases. CDR3 sequence: CASSTGGYGYTF. The CDR3 DNA is TGCGCCAGCAGCACAGGGGGCTATGGCTACACCTTC.

This clone was recorded a few times. The chain uses TRBV4-1 and TRBJ2-7, with D perhaps TRBD1 (5 bases). Trimming cost V 3 bases and J 2 bases, with 14 bases left between them. Germline-derived CDR1 and CDR2 are MGHRA and YSYEKL. The CDR3 length is 15 residues. This CDR3 is CASSQTSDKTYEQYF. In nucleotides, the CDR3 is TGCGCCAGCAGCCAGACATCGGACAAGACCTACGAGCAGTACTTC.

This clone appeared a few times. V is TRBV6-2 or TRBV6-3 and J is TRBJ1-1; D gene ambiguous. Trimming removed 4 bases at V and 1 base at J, with 7 bases between. The V gene's germline CDR1 is MNHEY and CDR2 SVGEGT. The length of the CDR3 is 13 residues. The CDR3 sequence: CASSLDENTEAFF. As DNA, the CDR3 is TGTGCCAGCAGTTTGGATGAGAACACTGAAGCTTTCTTT.

To note about this clone: Different DNA sequences within this sample yield the same CDR3. The chain couples TRBV7-2 to TRBJ1-1; no clear D gene. Germline V lookup: CDR1 SGHTA, CDR2 FQGNSA. The CDR3 is 13 residues long. Trimming stripped 5 bases from V and 4 bases from J, with 11 bases between. The CDR3 loop is CASSLGWATEAFF. The CDR3 DNA reads as TGTGCCAGCAGCCTGGGGTGGGCCACTGAAGCTTTCTTT. The complete variable domain, with remaining parts taken from reference TRBV7-2 and TRBJ1-1, reads GAGVSQSPSNKVTEKGKDVELRCDPISGHTALYWYRQSLGQGLEFLIYFQGNSAPDKSGLPSDRFSAERTGGSVSTLTIQRTQQEDSAVYLCASSLGWATEAFFGQGTRLTVV.

The rearrangement joins TRBV7-9 to TRBJ1-1; no definite D call. CDR1 and CDR2 (germline): SEHNR, FQNEAQ (reference sequence). V was trimmed by 2 bases and J by 3 bases, leaving 10 bases between them. This CDR3 comprises 14 residues. The CDR3: CASSLLSGDTEAFF. The CDR3 nucleotides are TGTGCCAGCAGCTTATTATCGGGAGACACTGAAGCTTTCTTT.

This rearrangement joins TRBV10-3 to TRBJ2-7; D is unresolved. The CDR3 runs 13 residues. Looked up from germline, CDR1 is ENHRY and CDR2 is SYGVKD. The V end was cut by 3 bases, the J end by 7 bases, with 13 bases between. CDR3 residues: CAISEGAVLEQYF. In DNA form, the CDR3 reads TGTGCCATCAGTGAAGGCGCCGTCCTAGAGCAGTACTTC.

The chain's CDR3 is CASSEGQLIRSNEQFF. Written as DNA, the CDR3 is TGTGCCAGCAGTGAGGGACAGCTAATTAGATCCAATGAGCAGTTCTTC. This chain links TRBV6-1 with TRBJ2-1, with 7 bases identical to TRBD1. There are 16 residues in the CDR3. Looked up from germline, CDR1 is MNHNS and CDR2 is SASEGT. V lost 3 bases to trimming and J lost 6 bases; unmatched junction nucleotides: 11.

V gene TRBV5-1 combines with J gene TRBJ1-1; 10 bases match TRBD1. The V and J ends lost 2 bases and 5 bases, in that order; junction bases with no gene match: 9. CDR3 length: 16 residues. Germline CDR1 SGHRS, CDR2 YFSETQ. The CDR3 region is CASSLTGTGVWTEAFF. The CDR3 nucleotides are TGCGCCAGCAGCTTAACCGGGACAGGGGTATGGACTGAAGCTTTCTTT. Combining the CDR3 with reference TRBV5-1 and TRBJ1-1 gives the whole variable domain KAGVTQTPRYLIKTRGQQVTLSCSPISGHRSVSWYQQTPGQGLQFLFEYFSETQRNKGNFPGRFSGRQFSNSRSEMNVSTLELGDSALYLCASSLTGTGVWTEAFFGQGTRLTVV.

The gene calls are TRBV5-4 and TRBJ1-6; D uncertain. The germline V and J ends were trimmed by 1 base and 8 bases, with 16 bases remaining between them. The CDR3 is 16 residues long. The germline V gene has CDR1 SGHNT and CDR2 YYREEE (reference sequence). This CDR3 reads CASSLKTDSRYSPLHF. In DNA form, the CDR3 reads TGTGCCAGCAGCTTGAAGACGGACTCAAGATATTCACCCCTCCACTTT.

The chain is built from TRBV30 and TRBJ1-2; a possible D gene is TRBD1 (5 bases). This CDR3 has 14 residues. Germline V gene data show CDR1 as GTSNPN and CDR2 as SVGIG (reference sequence). In nucleotides, the CDR3 is TGTGCAGCCTACCGGGGCCTCAATTTTTGGGGCTACACCTTC. Encoded protein: CAAYRGLNFWGYTF.

V usage is TRBV5-4 and J usage is TRBJ2-3; 8 positions agree with TRBD1. The V gene end was trimmed by 4 bases and the J gene end by 0 bases; junction bases not matched to a gene: 7. The CDR3 runs to 16 residues. CDR1 is SGHNT, CDR2 YYREEE, per germline (reference sequence). CDR3: CASSHTGGPSTDTQYF. The CDR3 DNA reads TGTGCCAGCAGCCATACAGGGGGGCCCAGCACAGATACGCAGTATTTT.

The chain has TRBV4-1 and TRBJ1-3; D gene uncertain. Trimming took 2 bases from V and 0 from J, leaving 8 bases between them. The CDR3 sequence is 15 residues long. Germline CDR1 is MGHRA and CDR2 is YSYEKL. CDR3 residues: CASSQFGDSGNTIYF. The CDR3 coding sequence is TGCGCCAGCAGCCAATTTGGAGACTCTGGAAACACCATATATTTT.

This clone was observed a few times. This chain links TRBV2 with TRBJ1-5, with a weak D call TRBD1 (5 bases). CDR1 is SNHLY, CDR2 FYNNEI, per germline. CDR3 size: 12 residues. Between the trimmed V and J ends, which lost 8 bases and 3 bases, there was a span of 8 bases. The CDR3 nucleotides are TGTGCCAGCCGGGACTTCAATCAGCCCCAGCATTTT. This gives the protein CASRDFNQPQHF.

The rearrangement joins TRBV30 to TRBJ2-2, with D hard to call. The CDR3 loop spans 13 amino acids. V lost 1 base, J lost 4 bases, and 7 bases lay in between. Looked up from germline, CDR1 is GTSNPN and CDR2 is SVGIG (reference sequence). The CDR3 DNA reads TGTGCCTGGAGTGCGTGGGCCACCGGGGAGCTGTTTTTT. It codes for CAWSAWATGELFF.

The chain has TRBV6-5 and TRBJ2-3; 7 nucleotides agree with TRBD1. CDR3 length: 14 residues. With V trimmed by 7 bases and J by 1 base, 5 bases remained unmatched. CDR1 is MNHEY, CDR2 SVGAGI, per germline. Written as DNA, the CDR3 is TGTGCCAGCACCTTCACAGGGGGCACAGATACGCAGTATTTT. It translates to CASTFTGGTDTQYF.